This TCR beta chain was sequenced for a study of blood T cell repertoires in COVID-19 (dated by TCRdb to about 2020). About the study as a whole: The collaborator samples originated in the United States, Italy and Spain and spanned the acute and convalescent phases of COVID-19. The sample metadata nearly always contained a de-identified subject ID, COVID-19 status, age in years and sex. Samples came from the ongoing ImmuneRACE study (first 160 participants) plus 1,254 subjects from 6 global collaborators. Where available, HLA class I and class II types were taken from metadata supplied by the sample provider and were not determined by assay-based typing. The material from the prospective study consisted of cDNA or gDNA derived from T cells, B-cell-depleted T cells, or PBMCs. The repertoires were released in a freely available public database intended as a resource for research on the immune response to SARS-CoV-2. Subjects who had been exposed to COVID-19, were actively infected with it, or had recovered from it provided the deeply sampled blood TCRbeta repertoires that made up the dataset. The study at large found these results: The quantity of clinical and demographic metadata differed by source and by participant and was supplied without curation.

One collaborating source in Seattle enrolled patients while the patients were actively infected and followed the patients over time throughout the course of disease. The collaborating institutions used their own protocols to collect whole blood in K2EDTA tubes. For TCRbeta analysis, collaborators shipped samples in one of three forms: frozen whole blood, isolated PBMCs, or DNA extracted from either of those sample types. With regard to this clone: Its antigen is not yet known. No per-base quality is available; no much larger clone lies one base away.

TCRbeta CDR3 regions were amplified from genomic DNA using the immunoSEQ Assay, a bias-controlled multiplex PCR. As for the authors' bioinformatics: Nucleated cell counts per sample were estimated from amplification of reference gene primers within the assay. To quantify the absolute abundance of each unique TCRbeta CDR3 rearrangement, sequence reads were collapsed and filtered. Productive Simpson clonality was computed per sample as the square root of Simpson's diversity index over productive rearrangements. The clones in this table, taken by TCRdb from immuneACCESS, are in-frame only. Not every clone is retained; where verified, under half of the shortfall comes from an unresolved V gene, and the cause of the rest is unknown. From that table come the V and J calls and clone size; the DNA was used to work out D and trimming. This sample holds roughly 200,000 clones; 82% were observed only once. The ten largest make up roughly 8% of the sample.

This sequence was found in a woman aged 60-70 years with COVID-19, enrolled during active disease. Sequences were obtained from peripheral blood.

The DNA sequence is as follows: TGTGCCAGTAGGCGAGGGGGCGAGGAGTCACCCCTCCACTTT. The translation is CASRRGGEESPLHF. The chain was built from TRBV19 and TRBJ1-6; TRBD1 aligns with 7 central bases. Including cysteine and phenylalanine, the CDR3 has 14 amino acids. The CDR3 DNA has 42 bases and is translated from base 1. CDR1 LNHDA and CDR2 SQIVND are derived from the germline V gene (reference sequence). Germline trimming: 6 bases from V, 10 bases from J; junction bases outside gene matches: 9.